Shown below are 27 T cell receptor beta chains from a single sample sequenced in a study. TCRdb reprocessed the 5' RACE reads with MiXCR, giving one entry per CDR3 protein. The sample carries around 4,800 distinct CDR3 sequences, under 80% recorded once. The sorted Tregs were CD4+CD25+CD127-/low cells. The sample comprised Tregs sorted from blood. All receptors come from a female donor with breast cancer.

The chain's CDR3 is CASSAQGASGSGIYEQYF. The CDR3 bases are TGTGCCAGCAGCGCGCAGGGGGCGTCTGGTAGCGGGATATACGAGCAGTACTTC. The V gene is TRBV4-2, the J gene TRBJ2-7; TRBD1 or TRBD2 may be the D gene (8 bases each). The CDR3 sequence is 18 residues long. Germline assignment: CDR1 LGHNA and CDR2 YNFKEQ. V lost 5 bases, J lost 4 bases, and 27 bases lay in between.

Here the CDR3 reads CASKTGIGWTEAFF. The CDR3 DNA follows: TGTGCCAGCAAGACGGGAATTGGATGGACTGAAGCTTTCTTT. The chain joins TRBV6-6 to TRBJ1-1; D is unresolved. Germline assignment: CDR1 MNHNY and CDR2 SVGAGI (reference sequence). V shed 7 bases and J shed 5 bases, with 17 bases lying between them. The CDR3 is 14 residues long.

V usage is TRBV5-1 and J usage is TRBJ2-5; a possible D gene is TRBD2 (5 bases). V lost 4 bases and J 1 base, leaving 14 bases between the germline ends. The CDR3 is 15 amino acids. The germline gives CDR1 SGHRS, CDR2 YFSETQ. The CDR3 nucleotides read TGCGCCAGCAGCGAATACCCGGGGTTCCAAGAGACCCAGTACTTC. Residues: CASSEYPGFQETQYF.

The chain combines TRBV5-5 with TRBJ2-1, with 7 bases identical to TRBD1. There are 15 residues in the CDR3. With V trimmed by 5 bases and J by 0 bases, 5 bases remained unmatched. The germline gives CDR1 SGHKS, CDR2 YYEKEE (reference sequence). CDR3 residues: CASRDRDSSYNEQFF. The CDR3 DNA is TGTGCCAGCAGGGACCGGGACAGCTCCTACAATGAGCAGTTCTTC.

The chain carries TRBV12-3 or TRBV12-4 and TRBJ2-7; unclear D gene. With 3 bases removed from V and 5 bases from J, the gap between germline ends came to 11 bases. The CDR3 runs to 13 residues. The CDR3 DNA sequence: TGTGCCAGCAGTTTGATCACGGGCGACGAGCAGTACTTC. Translated: CASSLITGDEQYF.

The gene calls are TRBV15 and TRBJ2-4; TRBD1 might be the D (7 bases). Looked up from germline, CDR1 is LNHNV and CDR2 is YYDKDF (reference sequence). The CDR3 is 17 residues long. V was clipped by 0 bases and J by 1 base, with 13 bases between them. The DNA of the CDR3 is TGTGCCACCAGCAGAGACAGGGGGGCCTTTGCCAAAAACATTCAGTACTTC. Translating gives CATSRDRGAFAKNIQYF.

The V gene is TRBV20-1, the J gene TRBJ2-3; possible D gene TRBD2, 6 bases. CDR3 size: 14 residues. Germline CDR1 reads DFQATT; CDR2 reads SNEGSKA (reference sequence). The CDR3 DNA reads as TGCAGCGGAACAGGACCGGGACTCACAGATACGCAGTATTTT. It is translated as CSGTGPGLTDTQYF.

Turning to this clonotype: Since no conserved phenylalanine or tryptophan closes the CDR3, a read error is the likely cause. The chain combines TRBV6-1 with TRBJ2-7, with a possible D match to TRBD1 (6 bases). V dropped 5 bases and J dropped 6 bases, with 11 bases sitting between them. Germline lookup yields CDR1 MNHNS and CDR2 SASEGT. The CDR3 is 12 residues long. The CDR3 protein is CASSPTGFEQYS. DNA of the CDR3: TGTGCCAGCAGTCCCACAGGGTTCGAGCAGTACTCC.

The chain combines TRBV2 with TRBJ2-5; D unclear. Germline V gives CDR1 SNHLY, CDR2 FYNNEI. CDR3 length equals 14 residues. Trimming took off 2 bases at V and 4 bases at J, with 11 bases between the two ends. The CDR3 nucleotides are TGTGCCAGCAGTGAACGGTCAGCTCGAGAGACCCAGTACTTC. Protein sequence: CASSERSARETQYF.

The chain recombines TRBV12-3 or TRBV12-4 with TRBJ2-7, with 9 bases that match TRBD1. The CDR3 runs to 12 residues. J gave up 2 bases and V 8 bases, and 1 base lay outside the gene matches. The CDR3 spells CASGTGTYEQYF. The CDR3 DNA reads TGTGCCAGCGGGACAGGGACCTACGAGCAGTACTTC.

This clonotype was seen only once. This sequence joins TRBV10-3 and TRBJ2-3, with TRBD2 matching 11 bases. This CDR3 spans 16 amino acids. The junction had 6 bases not matched to a gene; V was cut back by 7 bases and J by 0 bases. Germline lookup yields CDR1 ENHRY and CDR2 SYGVKD. The DNA for the CDR3 is TGTGCCATCACCAACGGGACTAGCGGAAGCACAGATACGCAGTATTTT. This encodes CAITNGTSGSTDTQYF.

This clonotype was seen more than once but under ten times. The chain recombines TRBV12-3 or TRBV12-4 with TRBJ2-1; 8 bases are shared with TRBD2. V trimming: 5 bases; J trimming: 7 bases; junction bases outside the gene matches: 13. The CDR3 loop spans 16 amino acids. The CDR3 coding sequence is TGTGCCAGCAGTCCCCCTTGGGTAGCGGGACTTAATGAGCAGTTCTTC. Protein product: CASSPPWVAGLNEQFF.

This clonotype appeared a few times. This chain joins TRBV6-5 and TRBJ2-3; 9 bases are a match to TRBD2. The CDR3 consists of 16 residues. Germline V gene data show CDR1 as MNHEY and CDR2 as SVGAGI. With 6 bases clipped from V and 6 bases from J, the junction kept 13 bases outside the gene matches. CDR3 in DNA: TGTGCCAGCAGGACCGGGACTAGCTCCTTTCGGGATACGCAGTATTTT. This translates into CASRTGTSSFRDTQYF.

The rearrangement uses TRBV4-1 and TRBJ2-5; D is unresolved. V was pared by 1 base and J by 0 bases, with 9 bases between. The CDR3 consists of 15 residues. Germline CDR1 and CDR2: MGHRA and YSYEKL. The CDR3 protein is CASSQVFGNQETQYF. As DNA, the CDR3 is TGCGCCAGCAGCCAAGTATTCGGCAACCAAGAGACCCAGTACTTC.

This clonotype was seen a single time. One junction end disagrees with the germline gene, perhaps due to a read error. This rearrangement joins TRBV12-3 or TRBV12-4 to TRBJ1-5; 7 bases map to TRBD1. This CDR3 is built from 14 residues. CDR3 amino acids: CASSLEGGNRPQHF. DNA for the CDR3: TGTGCCAGCAGTTTAGAAGGGGGCAATCGGCCCCAGCATTTT.

This clonotype was seen more than once but under ten times. The chain combines TRBV11-2 with TRBJ2-7; no definite D call. V was trimmed by 2 bases and J by 5 bases, leaving 13 bases between them. The germline gives CDR1 SGHAT, CDR2 FQNNGV. The CDR3 runs 14 residues. In nucleotides, the CDR3 is TGTGCCAGCAGCTTACCCGGGTTGATCCACGAGCAGTACTTC. It translates to CASSLPGLIHEQYF.

V usage is TRBV7-8 and J usage is TRBJ1-1, with 8 bases aligning to TRBD1. Looked up from germline, CDR1 is SGHVS and CDR2 is FQNEAQ. J was trimmed by 0 bases and V by 3 bases; bases with no gene match: 12. The CDR3 is made up of 18 amino acids. The CDR3: CASSLASPGGFMNTEAFF. The CDR3 bases are TGTGCCAGCAGCTTGGCTTCGCCAGGGGGCTTCATGAACACTGAAGCTTTCTTT.

J is TRBJ1-6 and V is TRBV7-9; TRBD1 matches at 7 bases. V was clipped by 3 bases and J by 4 bases; unmatched bases: 3. In germline, CDR1 is SEHNR, CDR2 FQNEAQ (reference sequence). This CDR3 comprises 15 residues. The CDR3: CASSLGDSYNSPLHF. For the CDR3, the DNA is TGTGCCAGCAGCTTGGGGGACAGTTATAATTCACCCCTCCACTTT.

Concerning this clonotype: A junction boundary mismatches the germline segment, possibly from a read error. The chain combines TRBV9 with TRBJ1-1; the D is unclear. CDR1 is SGDLS and CDR2 is YYNGEE in the germline V gene. This CDR3 has 14 amino acids. The CDR3 region has the DNA TGTGCCAGCAGCGTAGGGTCCTTCCCCATGGAAGCTCTCTTT. Translated, it gives CASSVGSFPMEALF.

For this clonotype: In this CDR3 the conserved last residue, phenylalanine or tryptophan, is missing, so a read error is likely. V is TRBV5-1 and J is TRBJ1-1; 7 positions agree with TRBD1. The CDR3 sequence is 15 residues long. Trimming cost V 5 bases and J 0 bases; bases outside gene matches: 7. The V gene's germline CDR1 is SGHRS and CDR2 YFSETQ. The CDR3 bases are TGCGCCAGCAGGCGGCAGGGACAGTTGAACACTGAAGCTTTCATT. As protein: CASRRQGQLNTEAFI.

The J gene is TRBJ2-7, the V gene TRBV7-8; weak D call: TRBD1 (5 bases). This CDR3 is 18 amino acids long. In germline, CDR1 is SGHVS, CDR2 FQNEAQ. Trimming removed 3 bases from V and 0 bases from J, with 21 bases in between. For the CDR3, the DNA is TGTGCCAGCAGCTTCTCAGGGATTGAGGCCCACCTCTCCTACGAGCAGTACTTC. Amino acid sequence: CASSFSGIEAHLSYEQYF.

The rearrangement joins TRBV5-1 to TRBJ2-2; 9 bases line up with TRBD2. This CDR3 is built from 15 residues. The V gene end was trimmed by 4 bases and the J gene end by 2 bases; junction bases not matched to a gene: 3. Germline assignment: CDR1 SGHRS and CDR2 YFSETQ. CDR3 sequence reads: CASSPSGTNTGELFF. CDR3 DNA: TGCGCCAGCAGCCCTAGCGGGACCAACACCGGGGAGCTGTTTTTT.

V and J are TRBV5-4 and TRBJ1-1; unclear D gene. V lost 0 bases and J 4 bases, leaving 13 bases between the germline ends. The CDR3 loop spans 15 amino acids. Germline lookup yields CDR1 SGHNT and CDR2 YYREEE (reference sequence). The CDR3 sequence: CASSLGPRWVTEAFF. CDR3 nucleotides: TGTGCCAGCAGCTTGGGCCCTCGGTGGGTCACTGAAGCTTTCTTT.

This rearrangement joins TRBV27 to TRBJ2-2; D gene ambiguous. CDR1 is MNHEY and CDR2 is SMNVEV in the germline V gene (reference sequence). This CDR3 has 14 amino acids. The ends were cut back, 5 bases at V and 5 bases at J, with 12 bases in the middle. DNA for the CDR3: TGTGCCAGCAGTCCCACGACTGCAACCGGGGAGCTGTTTTTT. It encodes CASSPTTATGELFF.

This clonotype was observed once. DNA for the CDR3: TGTGCCAGCAGTTCTTTTGACAGAACCTACGAGCAGTACTTC. The encoded protein is CASSSFDRTYEQYF. The chain couples TRBV27 to TRBJ2-7, with a tentative D call TRBD1 (5 bases). V was pared by 4 bases and J by 2 bases, with 12 bases between. Looked up from germline, CDR1 is MNHEY and CDR2 is SMNVEV (reference sequence). CDR3 length equals 14 residues.

The chain combines TRBV12-3 or TRBV12-4 with TRBJ2-3; D unclear. There are 13 residues in the CDR3. V was pared by 6 bases and J by 3 bases, with 10 bases between. The CDR3 reads CASSPDGTDTQYF. The CDR3 coding sequence is TGTGCCAGCAGCCCGGACGGAACAGATACGCAGTATTTT.

This clonotype was detected once. This chain links TRBV5-1 with TRBJ1-1, with D possibly being TRBD1 (5 bases). Germline V CDR1 and CDR2: SGHRS, YFSETQ. Trimming stripped 5 bases from V and 1 base from J, with 18 bases between. The CDR3 has 16 amino acids. The CDR3 DNA reads TGCGCCAGCAGATCAACTCAGGGTTACGGGAACACTGAAGCTTTCTTT. Its protein is CASRSTQGYGNTEAFF.